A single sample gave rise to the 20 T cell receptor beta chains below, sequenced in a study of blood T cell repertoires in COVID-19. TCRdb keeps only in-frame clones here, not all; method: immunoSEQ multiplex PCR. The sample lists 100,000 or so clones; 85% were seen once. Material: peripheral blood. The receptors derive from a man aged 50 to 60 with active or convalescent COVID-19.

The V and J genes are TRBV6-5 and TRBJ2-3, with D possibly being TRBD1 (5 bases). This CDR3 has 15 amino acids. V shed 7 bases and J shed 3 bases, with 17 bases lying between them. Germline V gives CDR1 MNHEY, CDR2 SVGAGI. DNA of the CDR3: TGTGCCAGCAAGACAAGGGGCGCCAGGACAGATACGCAGTATTTT. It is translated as CASKTRGARTDTQYF.

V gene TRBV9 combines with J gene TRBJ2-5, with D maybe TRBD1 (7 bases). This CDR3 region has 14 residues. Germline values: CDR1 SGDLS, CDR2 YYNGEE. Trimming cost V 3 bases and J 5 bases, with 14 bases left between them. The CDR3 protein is CASSEGGTVETQYF. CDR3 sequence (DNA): TGTGCCAGCAGCGAAGGGGGGACAGTCGAGACCCAGTACTTC.

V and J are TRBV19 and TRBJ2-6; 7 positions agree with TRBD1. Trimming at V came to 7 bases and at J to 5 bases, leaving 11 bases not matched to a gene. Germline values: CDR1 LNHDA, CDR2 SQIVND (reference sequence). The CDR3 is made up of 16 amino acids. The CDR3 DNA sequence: TGTGCCAGTAAATGGAGAGGGGGCGATAGGGCCAACGTCCTGACTTTC. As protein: CASKWRGGDRANVLTF. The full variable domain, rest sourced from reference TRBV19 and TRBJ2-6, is DGGITQSPKYLFRKEGQNVTLSCEQNLNHDAMYWYRQDPGQGLRLIYYSQIVNDFQKGDIAEGYSVSREKKESFPLTVTSAQKNPTAFYLCASKWRGGDRANVLTFGAGSRLTVL.

The CDR3 region is CASSTQGDTQYF. The CDR3 DNA follows: TGTGCCAGCAGCACTCAGGGCGATACGCAGTATTTT. V and J are TRBV7-3 and TRBJ2-3, with D perhaps matching TRBD1 (5 bases). The CDR3 sequence is 12 residues long. The ends were cut back, 5 bases at V and 6 bases at J, with 9 bases in the middle. Germline CDR1 SGHTA, CDR2 FQGTGA.

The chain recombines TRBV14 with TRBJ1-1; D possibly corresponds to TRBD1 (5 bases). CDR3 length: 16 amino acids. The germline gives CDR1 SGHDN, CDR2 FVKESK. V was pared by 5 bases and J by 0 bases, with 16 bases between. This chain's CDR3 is CASSGSRGTMNTEAFF. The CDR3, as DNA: TGTGCCAGCAGCGGTTCGAGAGGGACTATGAACACTGAAGCTTTCTTT.

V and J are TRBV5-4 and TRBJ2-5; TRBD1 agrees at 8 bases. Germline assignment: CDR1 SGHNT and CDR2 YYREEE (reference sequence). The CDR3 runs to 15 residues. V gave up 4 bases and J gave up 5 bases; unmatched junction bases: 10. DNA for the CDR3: TGTGCCAGCAGCCCGGGACAGGAGGATCGGGAGACCCAGTACTTC. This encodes CASSPGQEDRETQYF.

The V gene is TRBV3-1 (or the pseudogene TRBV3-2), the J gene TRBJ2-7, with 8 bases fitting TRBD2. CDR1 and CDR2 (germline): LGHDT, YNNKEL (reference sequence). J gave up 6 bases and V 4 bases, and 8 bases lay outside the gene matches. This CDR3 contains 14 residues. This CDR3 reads CASSPGGGWSEQYF. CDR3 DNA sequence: TGTGCCAGCAGCCCCGGGGGGGGGTGGTCCGAGCAGTACTTC.

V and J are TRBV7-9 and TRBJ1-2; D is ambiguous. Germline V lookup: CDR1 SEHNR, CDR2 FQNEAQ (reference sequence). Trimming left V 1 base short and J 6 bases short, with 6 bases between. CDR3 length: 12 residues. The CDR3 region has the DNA TGTGCCAGCAGCTTAGGAGAGGATGGCTACACCTTC. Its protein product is CASSLGEDGYTF.

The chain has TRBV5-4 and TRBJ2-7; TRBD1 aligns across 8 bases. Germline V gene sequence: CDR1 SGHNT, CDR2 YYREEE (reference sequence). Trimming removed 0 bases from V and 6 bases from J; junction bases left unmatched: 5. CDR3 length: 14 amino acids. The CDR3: CASSLVDRGGEQYF. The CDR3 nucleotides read TGTGCCAGCAGCTTGGTTGACAGGGGTGGCGAGCAGTACTTC.

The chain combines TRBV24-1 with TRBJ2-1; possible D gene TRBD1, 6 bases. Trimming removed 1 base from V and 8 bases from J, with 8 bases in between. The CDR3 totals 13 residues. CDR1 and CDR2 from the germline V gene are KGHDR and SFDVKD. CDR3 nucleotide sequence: TGTGCCACCAGTGATTTTGGGGGCTATGAGCAGTTCTTC. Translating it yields CATSDFGGYEQFF.

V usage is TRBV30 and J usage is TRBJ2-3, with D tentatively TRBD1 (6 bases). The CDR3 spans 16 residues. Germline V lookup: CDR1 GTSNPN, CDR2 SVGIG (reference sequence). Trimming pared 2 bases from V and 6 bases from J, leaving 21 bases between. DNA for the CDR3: TGTGCCTGGAGTCTTAACACCGGGACAAATGGGGATACGCAGTATTTT. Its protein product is CAWSLNTGTNGDTQYF.

The CDR3 nucleotides read TGTGCCACCGCCGGGTTCGGGGAGCTGTTTTTT. Its translation is CATAGFGELFF. The chain has TRBV24-1 and TRBJ2-2; D gene ambiguous. Trimming removed 9 bases from V and 7 bases from J, with 8 bases in between. Germline CDR1 and CDR2: KGHDR and SFDVKD. The CDR3 consists of 11 residues.

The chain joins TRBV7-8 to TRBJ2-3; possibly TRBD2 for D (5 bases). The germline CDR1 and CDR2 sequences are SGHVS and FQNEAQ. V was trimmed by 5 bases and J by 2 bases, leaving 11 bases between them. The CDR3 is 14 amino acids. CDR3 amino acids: CASSLRTYTDTQYF. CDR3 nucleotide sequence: TGTGCCAGCAGCCTTAGGACTTACACAGATACGCAGTATTTT. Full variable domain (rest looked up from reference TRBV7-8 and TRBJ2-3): GAGVSQSPRYKVAKRGQDVALRCDPISGHVSLFWYQQALGQGPEFLTYFQNEAQLDKSGLPSDRFFAERPEGSVSTLKIQRTQQEDSAVYLCASSLRTYTDTQYFGPGTRLTVL.

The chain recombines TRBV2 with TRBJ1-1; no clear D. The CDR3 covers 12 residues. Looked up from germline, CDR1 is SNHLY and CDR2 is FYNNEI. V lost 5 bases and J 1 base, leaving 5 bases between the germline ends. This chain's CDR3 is CASSPQNTEAFF. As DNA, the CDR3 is TGTGCCAGCAGTCCACAGAACACTGAAGCTTTCTTT. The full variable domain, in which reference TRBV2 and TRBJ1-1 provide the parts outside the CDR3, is EPEVTQTPSHQVTQMGQEVILRCVPISNHLYFYWYRQILGQKVEFLVSFYNNEISEKSEIFDDQFSVERPDGSNFTLKIRSTKLEDSAMYFCASSPQNTEAFFGQGTRLTVV.

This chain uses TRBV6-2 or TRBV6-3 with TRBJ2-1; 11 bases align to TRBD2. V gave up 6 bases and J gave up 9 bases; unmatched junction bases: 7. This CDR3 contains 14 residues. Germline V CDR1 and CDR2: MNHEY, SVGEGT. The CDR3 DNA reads TGTGCCAGCAGCTCGGGACTAGCGGTTGGTGAGCAGTTCTTC. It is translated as CASSSGLAVGEQFF.

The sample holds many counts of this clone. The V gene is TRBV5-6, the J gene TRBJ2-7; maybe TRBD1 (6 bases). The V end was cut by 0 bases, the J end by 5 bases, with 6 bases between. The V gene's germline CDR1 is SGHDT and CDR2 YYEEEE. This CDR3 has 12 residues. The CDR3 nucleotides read TGTGCCAGCAGCTTGGGGGGGCACGAGCAGTACTTC. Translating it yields CASSLGGHEQYF.

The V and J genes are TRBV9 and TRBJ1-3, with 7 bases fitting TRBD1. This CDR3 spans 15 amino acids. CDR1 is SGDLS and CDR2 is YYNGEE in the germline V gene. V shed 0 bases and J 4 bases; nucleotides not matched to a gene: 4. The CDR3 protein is CASSVGQGMGNTIYF. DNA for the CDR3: TGTGCCAGCAGCGTAGGACAGGGTATGGGAAACACCATATATTTT.

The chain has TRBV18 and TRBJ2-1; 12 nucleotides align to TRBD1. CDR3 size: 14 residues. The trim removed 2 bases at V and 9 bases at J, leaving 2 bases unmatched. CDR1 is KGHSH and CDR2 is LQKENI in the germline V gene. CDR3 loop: CASSPGTGGSEQFF. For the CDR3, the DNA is TGTGCCAGCTCACCAGGGACAGGGGGCAGTGAGCAGTTCTTC.

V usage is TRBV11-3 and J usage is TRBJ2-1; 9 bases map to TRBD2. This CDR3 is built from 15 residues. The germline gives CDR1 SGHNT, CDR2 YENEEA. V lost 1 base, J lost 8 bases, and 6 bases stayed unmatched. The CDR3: CASSLGLAGWYEQFF. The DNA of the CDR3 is TGTGCCAGCAGCTTAGGGCTAGCGGGATGGTATGAGCAGTTCTTC.

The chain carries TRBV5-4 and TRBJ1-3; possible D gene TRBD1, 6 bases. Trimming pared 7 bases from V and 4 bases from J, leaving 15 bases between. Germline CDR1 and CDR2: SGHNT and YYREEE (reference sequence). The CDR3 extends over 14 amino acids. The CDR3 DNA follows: TGTGCCAGCCACCCCCAGGGGCCAGGAAACACCATATATTTT. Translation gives CASHPQGPGNTIYF.